The 2 T cell receptor beta chains given below trace back to one sample, sequenced in a study of blood T cell repertoires in COVID-19. Method: immunoSEQ multiplex PCR; TCRdb's copy keeps in-frame clones and lacks some. The sample has about 380,000 clones, roughly 86% seen once. The source material was peripheral blood. The source is a human donor with acute or convalescent COVID-19. The donor label of this sample is uncertain.

The CDR3 loop is CASRRQTGSGEKLFF. CDR3 in DNA: TGTGCCAGCCGAAGACAGACAGGGTCGGGAGAAAAACTGTTTTTT. This chain uses TRBV27 with TRBJ1-4; 7 nucleotides agree with TRBD1. Germline V gene sequence: CDR1 MNHEY, CDR2 SMNVEV (reference sequence). The CDR3 runs 15 residues. Trimming removed 8 bases from V and 8 bases from J; junction bases left unmatched: 14.

The rearrangement links TRBV6-5 to TRBJ2-1; 9 bases line up with TRBD1. The V gene's germline CDR1 is MNHEY and CDR2 SVGAGI. Trimming took 2 bases from V and 6 from J; bases not matched to a gene: 5. The CDR3 is 15 amino acids. The CDR3 DNA sequence: TGTGCCAGCAGTTACCGAGGGACAGGGATCAATGAGCAGTTCTTC. It yields the protein CASSYRGTGINEQFF.